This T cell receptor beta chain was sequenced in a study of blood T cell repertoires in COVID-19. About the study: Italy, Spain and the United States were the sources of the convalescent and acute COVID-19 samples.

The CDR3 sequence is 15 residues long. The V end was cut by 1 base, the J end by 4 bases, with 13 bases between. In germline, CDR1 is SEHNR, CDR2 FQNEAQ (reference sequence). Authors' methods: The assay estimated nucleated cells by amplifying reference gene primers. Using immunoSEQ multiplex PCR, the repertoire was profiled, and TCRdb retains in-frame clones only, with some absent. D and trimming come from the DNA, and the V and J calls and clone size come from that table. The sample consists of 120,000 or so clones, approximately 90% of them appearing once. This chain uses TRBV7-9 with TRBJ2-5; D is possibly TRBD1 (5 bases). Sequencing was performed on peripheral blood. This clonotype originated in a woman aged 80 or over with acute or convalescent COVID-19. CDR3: CASSLVTQGPETQYF. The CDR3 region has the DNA TGTGCCAGCAGCTTAGTTACTCAGGGCCCAGAGACCCAGTACTTC.